Below, 7 T cell receptor beta chains from the same sample are listed, as sequenced in a study of OX40 agonist ivuxolimab in advanced cancers. The data were produced by immunoSEQ multiplex PCR, yet TCRdb's version contains in-frame clones alone and is incomplete. The sample lists about 70,000 clones; around 90% were seen once. Sequencing was performed on CD4+ or CD8+ T cells sorted from blood, taken in a trial of the OX40 agonist ivuxolimab. These receptors were obtained from an adult with an advanced solid tumor such as melanoma, head and neck, liver or kidney cancer.

The chain carries TRBV11-3 and TRBJ2-2, with TRBD2 identical over 12 bases. V lost 5 bases to trimming and J lost 3 bases; unmatched junction nucleotides: 7. This CDR3 is 17 amino acids long. Germline CDR1 and CDR2: SGHNT and YENEEA. The CDR3 DNA follows: TGTGCCAGCAGCCCACTAGCGGGAGGTATTTACACCGGGGAGCTGTTTTTT. It codes for CASSPLAGGIYTGELFF.

The chain combines TRBV28 with TRBJ2-5; perhaps D is TRBD1 or TRBD2 (7 bases each). The V gene lost 6 bases and the J gene lost 5 bases, with 16 bases spanning the gap. Germline V gives CDR1 MDHEN, CDR2 SYDVKM. The CDR3 sequence is 14 residues long. In DNA form, the CDR3 reads TGTGCCAGCAGGTTAAGCGGGACAGCGGAGACCCAGTACTTC. Translated: CASRLSGTAETQYF.

CDR3 bases: TGTGCCTGGCAAGTAGGCTATGGCTACACCTTC. This gives the protein CAWQVGYGYTF. V and J are TRBV30 and TRBJ1-2, with D unresolved. Trimming removed 5 bases at V and 4 bases at J, with 8 bases between. The germline CDR1 and CDR2 sequences are GTSNPN and SVGIG (reference sequence). This CDR3 has 11 amino acids.

V and J are TRBV27 and TRBJ1-1, with 7 bases that match TRBD1. The germline CDR1 and CDR2 sequences are MNHEY and SMNVEV (reference sequence). There are 14 residues in the CDR3. Trimming cost V 4 bases and J 11 bases; bases outside gene matches: 13. The DNA of the CDR3 is TGTGCCAGCAGTTCTGGGGGACAGACCCGCCAGGCTTTCTTT. Translation gives CASSSGGQTRQAFF.

CDR3 nucleotides: TGTGCCAGCAGCCGGCCGGCCTCAGGCACAGATACGCAGTATTTT. Residues: CASSRPASGTDTQYF. The chain has TRBV28 and TRBJ2-3, with D uncertain. The germline V and J ends were trimmed by 6 bases and 1 base, with 14 bases remaining between them. This CDR3 comprises 15 residues. The germline V gene encodes CDR1 MDHEN and CDR2 SYDVKM.

The V and J genes are TRBV5-1 and TRBJ2-5; 8 nucleotides line up with TRBD1. Losses at the gene ends were 0 bases for V and 2 bases for J; bases not matched to a gene: 9. The CDR3 runs to 17 residues. The V gene's germline CDR1 is SGHRS and CDR2 YFSETQ. As DNA, the CDR3 is TGCGCCAGCAGCTTGGGCCCGACAGGGGCACTACAAGAGACCCAGTACTTC. Translated: CASSLGPTGALQETQYF.

This chain uses TRBV11-3 with TRBJ1-1; D is unresolved. Trimming shortened V by 5 bases and J by 6 bases, and 13 bases separated the two germline ends. Per germline, CDR1 SGHNT and CDR2 YENEEA. The CDR3 extends over 13 amino acids. DNA of the CDR3: TGTGCCAGCAGCACGGGCCAGCAACCTGAAGCTTTCTTT. Amino acids: CASSTGQQPEAFF.